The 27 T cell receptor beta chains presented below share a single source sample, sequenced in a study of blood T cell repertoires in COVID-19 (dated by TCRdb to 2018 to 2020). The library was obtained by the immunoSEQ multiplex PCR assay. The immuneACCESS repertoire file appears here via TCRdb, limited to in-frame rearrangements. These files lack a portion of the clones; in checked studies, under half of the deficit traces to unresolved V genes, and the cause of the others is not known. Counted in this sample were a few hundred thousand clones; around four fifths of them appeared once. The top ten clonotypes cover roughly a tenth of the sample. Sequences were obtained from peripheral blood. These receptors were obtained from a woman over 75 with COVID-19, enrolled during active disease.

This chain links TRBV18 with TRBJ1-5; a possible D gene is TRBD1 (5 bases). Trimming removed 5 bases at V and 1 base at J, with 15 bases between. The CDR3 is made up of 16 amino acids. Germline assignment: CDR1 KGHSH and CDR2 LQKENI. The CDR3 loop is CASSSTHQGSNQPQHF. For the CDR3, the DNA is TGTGCCAGCTCATCGACTCACCAGGGAAGCAATCAGCCCCAGCATTTT.

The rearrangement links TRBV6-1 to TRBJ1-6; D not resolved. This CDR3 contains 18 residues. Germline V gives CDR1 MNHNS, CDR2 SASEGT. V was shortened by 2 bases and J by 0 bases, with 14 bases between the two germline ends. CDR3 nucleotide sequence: TGTGCCAGCAGTGAACCGCGGCGAACGGGCTCCTATAATTCACCCCTCCACTTT. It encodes CASSEPRRTGSYNSPLHF.

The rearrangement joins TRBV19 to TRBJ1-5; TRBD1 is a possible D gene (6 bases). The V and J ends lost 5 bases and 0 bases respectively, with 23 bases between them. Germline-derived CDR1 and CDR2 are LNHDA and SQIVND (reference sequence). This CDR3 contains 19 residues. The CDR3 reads CASSVAPLTGFYSNQPQHF. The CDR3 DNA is TGTGCCAGTAGTGTCGCACCCCTGACAGGATTCTATAGCAATCAGCCCCAGCATTTT.

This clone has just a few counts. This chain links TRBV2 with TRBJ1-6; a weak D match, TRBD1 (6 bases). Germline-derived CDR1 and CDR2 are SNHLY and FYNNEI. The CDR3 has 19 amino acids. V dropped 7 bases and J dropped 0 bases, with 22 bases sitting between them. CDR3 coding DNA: TGTGCCAGCACTTATGACAGGACCCGTCTGAGCTCCTATAATTCACCCCTCCACTTT. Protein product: CASTYDRTRLSSYNSPLHF.

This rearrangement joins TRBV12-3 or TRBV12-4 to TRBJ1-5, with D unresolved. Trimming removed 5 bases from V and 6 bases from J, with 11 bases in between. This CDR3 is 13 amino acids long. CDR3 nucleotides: TGTGCCAGCAGTACCGTACGGGGTCAGCCCCAGCATTTT. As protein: CASSTVRGQPQHF.

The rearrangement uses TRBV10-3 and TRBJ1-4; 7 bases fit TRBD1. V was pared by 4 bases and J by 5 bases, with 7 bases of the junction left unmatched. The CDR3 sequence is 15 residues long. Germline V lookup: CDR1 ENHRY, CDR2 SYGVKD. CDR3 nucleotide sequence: TGTGCCATCAGTGGAAAACAGGGGAAAAATGAAAAACTGTTTTTT. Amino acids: CAISGKQGKNEKLFF.

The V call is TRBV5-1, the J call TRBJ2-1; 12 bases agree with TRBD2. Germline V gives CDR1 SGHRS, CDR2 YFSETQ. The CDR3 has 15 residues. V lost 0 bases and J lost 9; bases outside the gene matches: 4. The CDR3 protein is CASSLGALAGGEQFF. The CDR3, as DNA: TGCGCCAGCAGCTTGGGAGCACTAGCGGGGGGTGAGCAGTTCTTC.

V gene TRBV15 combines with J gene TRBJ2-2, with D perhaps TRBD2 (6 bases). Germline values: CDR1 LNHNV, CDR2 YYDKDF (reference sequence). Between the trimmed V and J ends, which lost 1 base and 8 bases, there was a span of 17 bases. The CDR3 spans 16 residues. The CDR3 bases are TGTGCCACCAGCAGAGTCCTTGAGCGGAGGGCGGGGGAGCTGTTTTTT. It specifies CATSRVLERRAGELFF.

CDR3 nucleotides: TGTGCCAGCAGCTTACTAGCGGGGCCCTACGAGCAGTACTTC. Amino acids: CASSLLAGPYEQYF. This chain links TRBV7-2 with TRBJ2-7; 9 positions agree with TRBD2. Per the germline V gene, CDR1 is SGHTA and CDR2 is FQGNSA. Trimming at V came to 2 bases and at J to 2 bases, leaving 1 base not matched to a gene. This CDR3 has 14 amino acids.

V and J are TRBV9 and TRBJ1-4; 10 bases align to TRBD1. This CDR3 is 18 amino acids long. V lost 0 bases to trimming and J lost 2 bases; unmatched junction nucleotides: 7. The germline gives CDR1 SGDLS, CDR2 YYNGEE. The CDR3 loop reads CASSVGPLDRGTNEKLFF. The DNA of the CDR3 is TGTGCCAGCAGCGTAGGACCTTTGGACAGGGGGACTAATGAAAAACTGTTTTTT.

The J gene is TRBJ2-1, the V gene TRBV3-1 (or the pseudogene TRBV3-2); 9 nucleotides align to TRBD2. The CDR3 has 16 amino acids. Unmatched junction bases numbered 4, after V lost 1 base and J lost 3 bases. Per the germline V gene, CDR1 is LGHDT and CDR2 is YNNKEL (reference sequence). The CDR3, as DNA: TGTGCCAGCAGCCAAGGTAGCGGGGGCCTCTACAATGAGCAGTTCTTC. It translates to CASSQGSGGLYNEQFF.

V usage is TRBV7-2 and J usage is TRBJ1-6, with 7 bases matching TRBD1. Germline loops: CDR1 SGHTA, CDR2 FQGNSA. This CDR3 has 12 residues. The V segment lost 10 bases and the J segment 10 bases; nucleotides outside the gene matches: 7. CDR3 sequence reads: CATQTGTSPLHF. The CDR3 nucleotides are TGTGCCACCCAGACAGGGACGTCACCCCTCCACTTT. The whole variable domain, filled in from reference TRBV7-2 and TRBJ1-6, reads GAGVSQSPSNKVTEKGKDVELRCDPISGHTALYWYRQSLGQGLEFLIYFQGNSAPDKSGLPSDRFSAERTGGSVSTLTIQRTQQEDSAVYLCATQTGTSPLHFGNGTRLTVT.

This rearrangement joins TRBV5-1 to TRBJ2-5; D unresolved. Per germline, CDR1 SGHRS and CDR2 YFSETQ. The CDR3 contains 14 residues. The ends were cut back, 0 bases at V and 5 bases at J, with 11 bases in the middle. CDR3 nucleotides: TGCGCCAGCAGCTTGGCCGGGTCCGGGGAGACCCAGTACTTC. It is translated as CASSLAGSGETQYF.

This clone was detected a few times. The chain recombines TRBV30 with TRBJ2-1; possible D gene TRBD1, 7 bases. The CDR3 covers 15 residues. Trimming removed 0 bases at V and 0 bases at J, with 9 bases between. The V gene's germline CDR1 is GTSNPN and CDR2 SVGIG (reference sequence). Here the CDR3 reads CAWSVQGGSYNEQFF. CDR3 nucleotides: TGTGCCTGGAGTGTTCAGGGGGGCTCCTACAATGAGCAGTTCTTC.

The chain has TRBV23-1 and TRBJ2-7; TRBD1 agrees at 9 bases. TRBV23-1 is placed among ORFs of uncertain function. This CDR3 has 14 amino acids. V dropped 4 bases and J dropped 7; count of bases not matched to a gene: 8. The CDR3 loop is CASSPGQGDSEQYV. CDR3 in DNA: TGCGCCAGCAGTCCGGGACAGGGAGACTCTGAGCAGTACGTC.

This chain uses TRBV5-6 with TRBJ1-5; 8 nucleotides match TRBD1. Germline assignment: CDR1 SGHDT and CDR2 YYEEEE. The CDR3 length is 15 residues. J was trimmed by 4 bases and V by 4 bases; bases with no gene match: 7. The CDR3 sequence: CASSQGQGRNQPQHF. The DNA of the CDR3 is TGTGCCAGCAGCCAAGGACAGGGTCGGAATCAGCCCCAGCATTTT.

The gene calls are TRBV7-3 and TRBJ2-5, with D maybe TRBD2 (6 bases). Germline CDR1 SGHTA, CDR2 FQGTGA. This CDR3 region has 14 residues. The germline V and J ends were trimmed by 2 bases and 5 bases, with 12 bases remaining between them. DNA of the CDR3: TGTGCCAGCAGCTTAGCCGGAGGGTTGGAGACCCAGTACTTC. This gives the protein CASSLAGGLETQYF.

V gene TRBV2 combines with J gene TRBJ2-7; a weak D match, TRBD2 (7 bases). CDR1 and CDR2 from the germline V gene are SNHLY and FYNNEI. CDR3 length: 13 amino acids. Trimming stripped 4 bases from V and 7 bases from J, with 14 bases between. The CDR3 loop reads CASSVRGGAEQYV. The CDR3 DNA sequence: TGTGCCAGCAGTGTTAGGGGGGGGGCTGAGCAGTACGTC.

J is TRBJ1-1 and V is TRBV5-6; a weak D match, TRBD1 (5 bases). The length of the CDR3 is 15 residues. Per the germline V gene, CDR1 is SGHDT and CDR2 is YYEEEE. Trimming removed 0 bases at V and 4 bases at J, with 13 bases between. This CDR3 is CASSLGQTLTTEAFF. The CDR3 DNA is TGTGCCAGCAGCTTGGGACAGACATTGACCACTGAAGCTTTCTTT.

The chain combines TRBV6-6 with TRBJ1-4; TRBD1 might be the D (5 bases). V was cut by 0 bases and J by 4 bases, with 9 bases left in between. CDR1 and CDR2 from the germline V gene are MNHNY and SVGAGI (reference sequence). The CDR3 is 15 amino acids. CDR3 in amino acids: CASSYSGGGNEKLFF. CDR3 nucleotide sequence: TGTGCCAGCAGTTACTCTGGGGGGGGTAATGAAAAACTGTTTTTT.

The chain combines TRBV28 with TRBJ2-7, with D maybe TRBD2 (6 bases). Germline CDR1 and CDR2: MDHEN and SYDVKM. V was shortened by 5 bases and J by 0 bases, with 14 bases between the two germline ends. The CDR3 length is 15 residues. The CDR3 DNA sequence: TGTGCCAGCAGTCGGGGCGGGGCCGGCTCCTACGAGCAGTACTTC. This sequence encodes CASSRGGAGSYEQYF.

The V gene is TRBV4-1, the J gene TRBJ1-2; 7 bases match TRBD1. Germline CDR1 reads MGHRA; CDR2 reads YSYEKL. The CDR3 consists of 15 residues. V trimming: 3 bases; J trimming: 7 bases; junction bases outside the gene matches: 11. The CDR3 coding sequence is TGCGCCAGCAGCCACCCCTTCGACAGGGCTGGTGGCTACACCTTC. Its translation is CASSHPFDRAGGYTF.

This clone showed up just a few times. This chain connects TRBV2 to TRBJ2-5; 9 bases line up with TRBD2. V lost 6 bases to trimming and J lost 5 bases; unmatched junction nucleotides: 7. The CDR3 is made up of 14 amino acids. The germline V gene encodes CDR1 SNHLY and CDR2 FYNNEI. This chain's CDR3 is CASRQTSGGETQYF. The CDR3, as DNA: TGTGCCAGCAGGCAGACTAGCGGAGGGGAGACCCAGTACTTC.

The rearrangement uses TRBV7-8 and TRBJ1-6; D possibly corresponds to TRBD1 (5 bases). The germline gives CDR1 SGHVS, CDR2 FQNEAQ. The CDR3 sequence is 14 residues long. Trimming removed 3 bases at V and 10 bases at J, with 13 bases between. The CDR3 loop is CASSFLGEGSPLHF. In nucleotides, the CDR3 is TGTGCCAGCAGCTTTCTAGGGGAGGGATCACCCCTCCACTTT.

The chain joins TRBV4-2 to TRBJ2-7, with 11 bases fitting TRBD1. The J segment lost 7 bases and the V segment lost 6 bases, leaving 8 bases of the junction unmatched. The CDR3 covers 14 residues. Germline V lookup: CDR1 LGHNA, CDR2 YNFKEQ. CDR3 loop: CASSGQGASGEQYF. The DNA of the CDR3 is TGTGCCAGCAGTGGACAGGGGGCGTCTGGGGAGCAGTACTTC.

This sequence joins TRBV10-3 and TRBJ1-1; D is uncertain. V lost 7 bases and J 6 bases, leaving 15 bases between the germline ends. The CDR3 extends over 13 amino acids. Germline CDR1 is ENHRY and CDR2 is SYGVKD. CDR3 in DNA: TGTGCCATCACCCCAGCCGACTACTCTGAAGCTTTCTTT. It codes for CAITPADYSEAFF.

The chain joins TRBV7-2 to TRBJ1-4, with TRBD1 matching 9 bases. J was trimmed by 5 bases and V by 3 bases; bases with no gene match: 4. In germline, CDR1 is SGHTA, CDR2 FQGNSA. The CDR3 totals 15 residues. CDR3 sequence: CASSFNRGRNEKLFF. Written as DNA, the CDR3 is TGTGCCAGCAGCTTTAACAGGGGGCGAAATGAAAAACTGTTTTTT.